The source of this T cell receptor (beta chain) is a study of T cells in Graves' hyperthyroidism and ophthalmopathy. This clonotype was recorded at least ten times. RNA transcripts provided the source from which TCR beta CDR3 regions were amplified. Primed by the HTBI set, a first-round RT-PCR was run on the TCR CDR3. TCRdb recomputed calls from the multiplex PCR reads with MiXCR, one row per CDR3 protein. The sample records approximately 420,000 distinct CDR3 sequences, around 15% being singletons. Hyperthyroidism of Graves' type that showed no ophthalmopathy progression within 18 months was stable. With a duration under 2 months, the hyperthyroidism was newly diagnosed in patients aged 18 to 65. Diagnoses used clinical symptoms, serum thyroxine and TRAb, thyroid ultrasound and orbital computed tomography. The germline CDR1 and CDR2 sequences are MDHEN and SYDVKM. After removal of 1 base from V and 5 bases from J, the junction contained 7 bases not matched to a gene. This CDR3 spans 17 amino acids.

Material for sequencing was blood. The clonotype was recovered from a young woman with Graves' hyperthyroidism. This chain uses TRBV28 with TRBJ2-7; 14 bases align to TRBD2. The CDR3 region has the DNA TGTGCCAGCAGTTTATACCGACTAGCGGGAGGGGGGGACGAGCAGTACTTC. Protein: CASSLYRLAGGGDEQYF.